This T cell receptor beta chain is drawn from a study of T cell responses to AZD1222 COVID-19 vaccine. The table came from immunoSEQ multiplex PCR; TCRdb's copy has only in-frame clones and leaves some out. The sample consists of about 130,000 clones, over 75% of them appearing once. Trimming shortened V by 0 bases and J by 3 bases, and 9 bases separated the two germline ends. The CDR3 has 14 amino acids. The germline V gene has CDR1 SGHKS and CDR2 YYEKEE (reference sequence). This chain joins TRBV5-5 and TRBJ1-2; TRBD1 might be the D (6 bases). The sequenced sample was peripheral blood, obtained on day 0 of AZD1222 vaccination. This sequence originates from an adult in good health. The CDR3 sequence: CASSLVGGYYGYTF. DNA for the CDR3: TGTGCCAGCAGCTTGGTTGGGGGCTACTATGGCTACACCTTC.